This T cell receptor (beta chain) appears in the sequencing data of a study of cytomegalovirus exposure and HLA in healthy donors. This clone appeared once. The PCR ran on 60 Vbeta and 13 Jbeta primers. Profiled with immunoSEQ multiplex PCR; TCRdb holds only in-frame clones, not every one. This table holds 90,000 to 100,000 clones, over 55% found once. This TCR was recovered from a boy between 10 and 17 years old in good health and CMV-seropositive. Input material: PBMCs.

The CDR3 protein is CAWSVQNGDNEQFF. The CDR3 nucleotides read TGTGCCTGGAGTGTACAGAACGGGGACAATGAGCAGTTCTTC. The rearrangement uses TRBV30 and TRBJ2-1; the D gene is possibly TRBD2 (5 bases). V lost 0 bases to trimming and J lost 5 bases, with 11 bases between them. This CDR3 is 14 amino acids long. CDR1 is GTSNPN, CDR2 SVGIG, per germline (reference sequence).